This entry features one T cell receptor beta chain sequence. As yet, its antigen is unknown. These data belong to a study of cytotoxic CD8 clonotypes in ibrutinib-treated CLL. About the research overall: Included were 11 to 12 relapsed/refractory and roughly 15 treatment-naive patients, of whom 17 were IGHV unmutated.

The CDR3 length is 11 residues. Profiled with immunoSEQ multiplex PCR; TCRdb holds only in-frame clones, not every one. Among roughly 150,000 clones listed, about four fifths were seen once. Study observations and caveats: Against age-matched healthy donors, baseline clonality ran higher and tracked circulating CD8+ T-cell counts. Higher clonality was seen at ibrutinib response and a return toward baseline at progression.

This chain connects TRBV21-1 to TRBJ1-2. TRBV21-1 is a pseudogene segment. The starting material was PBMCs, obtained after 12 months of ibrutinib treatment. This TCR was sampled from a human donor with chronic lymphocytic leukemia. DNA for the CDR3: TGTGCCAGCAGCAAACGCTCCAATAAAACCTTC. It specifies CASSKRSNKTF.